What follows describes a single T cell receptor beta chain. The V segment lost 2 bases and the J segment 2 bases; nucleotides outside the gene matches: 4. Germline V gene sequence: CDR1 SGDLS, CDR2 YYNGEE. The CDR3 loop spans 15 amino acids. The data stem from a study of blood T cell repertoires in COVID-19. Method: immunoSEQ multiplex PCR; TCRdb's copy keeps in-frame clones and lacks some. The sample holds about 56,000 clones, around four fifths seen once. This receptor was identified in an elderly woman with acute or convalescent COVID-19. The gene calls are TRBV9 and TRBJ2-7, with 10 bases lining up with TRBD1. The sequenced sample consisted of peripheral blood. CDR3 DNA sequence: TGTGCCAGCAGCGTGGCGGGGACAGGGGCCTACGAGCAGTACTTC. Amino acids: CASSVAGTGAYEQYF. Combining the CDR3 with reference TRBV9 and TRBJ2-7 gives the whole variable domain DSGVTQTPKHLITATGQRVTLRCSPRSGDLSVYWYQQSLDQGLQFLIQYYNGEERAKGNILERFSAQQFPDLHSELNLSSLELGDSALYFCASSVAGTGAYEQYFGPGTRLTVT.